The next 15 T cell receptor beta chains were all read from a single sample in a study of response to subunit inactivated influenza vaccine. Each CDR3 protein is one row after TCRdb ran MiXCR on the RT-PCR reads. The sample records hundreds of thousands of distinct CDR3 sequences, about 11% being singletons. This sample was also put to use in a study of T cells expressing NK-cell markers. That work adds: UMIs were included in TCR beta cDNA generated by 5'RACE template switching.

The specimen was PBMCs from blood, collected on the day of vaccination. The receptor set was obtained from a man in his fifties or sixties who received an inactivated influenza vaccine.

This chain joins TRBV6-1 and TRBJ1-1; unclear D gene. Germline V gives CDR1 MNHNS, CDR2 SASEGT. Deletions cut 5 bases from V and 7 bases from J, with 11 bases between. CDR3 length: 12 amino acids. The DNA of the CDR3 is TGTGCCAGCAGTCCCACGTTTCTTGAAGCTTTCTTT. It encodes CASSPTFLEAFF.

V gene TRBV4-3 combines with J gene TRBJ1-1; no definite D call. Germline CDR1 is LGHNA and CDR2 is YSLEER. This CDR3 region has 14 residues. V was trimmed by 0 bases and J by 5 bases, leaving 10 bases between them. CDR3 sequence (DNA): TGCGCCAGCAGCCAAGATTCTTTGGGGACTGAAGCTTTCTTT. It specifies CASSQDSLGTEAFF.

This chain joins TRBV29-1 and TRBJ2-7, with D unclear. V was clipped by 1 base and J by 6 bases, with 10 bases between them. Germline assignment: CDR1 SQVTM and CDR2 ANQGSEA. This CDR3 contains 12 residues. CDR3 protein: CSVEASLREQYF. The CDR3 bases are TGCAGCGTTGAAGCTTCCCTTCGCGAGCAGTACTTC.

This clonotype was seen more than once but under ten times. The chain joins TRBV28 to TRBJ2-7, with 9 bases fitting TRBD1. V shed 5 bases, J shed 5 bases, and the junction held 4 bases outside the gene matches. CDR1 is MDHEN and CDR2 is SYDVKM in the germline V gene. The CDR3 is 13 residues long. CDR3 protein: CASSTDRGHEQYF. CDR3 coding DNA: TGTGCCAGCAGTACGGACAGGGGACACGAGCAGTACTTC.

The table lists this clonotype with many counts. The rearrangement joins TRBV30 to TRBJ1-1, with a tentative D call TRBD1 (6 bases). Deletions cut 3 bases from V and 4 bases from J, with 15 bases between. Germline lookup yields CDR1 GTSNPN and CDR2 SVGIG (reference sequence). The length of the CDR3 is 14 residues. The CDR3 reads CAWRYYRGRTEAFF. CDR3 nucleotide sequence: TGTGCCTGGAGGTATTATCGGGGGCGCACTGAAGCTTTCTTT.

The chain recombines TRBV28 with TRBJ2-7; 14 nucleotides line up with TRBD2. After removal of 5 bases from V and 2 bases from J, the junction contained 11 bases not matched to a gene. CDR3 length: 18 residues. Germline V gene sequence: CDR1 MDHEN, CDR2 SYDVKM. CDR3 coding DNA: TGTGCCAGCAGTCGCCCGGGACTAGCGGGGGACCGTCCCTACGAGCAGTACTTC. Encoded protein: CASSRPGLAGDRPYEQYF. The full variable domain, in which reference TRBV28 and TRBJ2-7 provide the parts outside the CDR3, is DVKVTQSSRYLVKRTGEKVFLECVQDMDHENMFWYRQDPGLGLRLIYFSYDVKMKEKGDIPEGYSVSREKKERFSLILESASTNQTSMYLCASSRPGLAGDRPYEQYFGPGTRLTVT.

The V and J genes are TRBV15 and TRBJ2-2; D might be TRBD2 (5 bases). This CDR3 is 14 amino acids long. Germline loops: CDR1 LNHNV, CDR2 YYDKDF (reference sequence). The V and J ends lost 8 bases and 1 base respectively, with 11 bases between them. This CDR3 reads CATRQRENTGELFF. CDR3 sequence (DNA): TGTGCCACCCGTCAACGGGAGAACACCGGGGAGCTGTTTTTT. Combining the CDR3 with reference TRBV15 and TRBJ2-2 gives the whole variable domain DAMVIQNPRYQVTQFGKPVTLSCSQTLNHNVMYWYQQKSSQAPKLLFHYYDKDFNNEADTPDNFQSRRPNTSFCFLDIRSPGLGDTAMYLCATRQRENTGELFFGEGSRLTVL.

This clonotype came up many times. The rearrangement uses TRBV5-1 and TRBJ2-1, with 10 bases aligning to TRBD2. V shed 1 base, J shed 2 bases, and the junction held 12 bases outside the gene matches. This CDR3 spans 19 amino acids. Germline loops: CDR1 SGHRS, CDR2 YFSETQ. The CDR3 loop is CASSLKSPSGSLTYNEQFF. CDR3 coding DNA: TGCGCCAGCAGCTTGAAATCACCTAGCGGGAGTCTCACCTACAATGAGCAGTTCTTC.

The gene calls are TRBV2 and TRBJ1-6; the D is unclear. The CDR3 runs 14 residues. Between the trimmed V and J ends, which lost 3 bases and 5 bases, there was a span of 8 bases. CDR1 SNHLY and CDR2 FYNNEI come from the germline V gene. CDR3 amino acids: CASSERVDNSPLHF. CDR3 nucleotides: TGTGCCAGCAGTGAGAGGGTGGATAATTCACCCCTCCACTTT.

This chain links TRBV29-1 with TRBJ2-1, with D unresolved. Trimming shortened V by 0 bases and J by 4 bases, and 7 bases separated the two germline ends. CDR3 length equals 13 residues. CDR1 is SQVTM, CDR2 ANQGSEA, per germline. CDR3: CSVEDQVYNEQFF. CDR3 coding DNA: TGCAGCGTTGAAGATCAGGTATACAATGAGCAGTTCTTC.

Ten or more counts support this clonotype. The chain joins TRBV6-1 to TRBJ1-4, with D possibly TRBD1 on 5 matching bases. Looked up from germline, CDR1 is MNHNS and CDR2 is SASEGT. V was clipped by 3 bases and J by 7 bases, with 18 bases between them. CDR3 size: 16 residues. DNA for the CDR3: TGTGCCAGCAGTGACAGAAGACAGCCGAGCGGTGAAAAACTGTTTTTT. It is translated as CASSDRRQPSGEKLFF.

This clonotype occurred many times. J is TRBJ2-3 and V is TRBV6-2 or TRBV6-3; TRBD2 aligns across 8 bases. The germline V gene has CDR1 MNHEY and CDR2 SVGEGT. Unmatched junction bases numbered 8, after V lost 7 bases and J lost 5 bases. The CDR3 loop spans 14 amino acids. The CDR3 is CASNTIAGKDTQYF. The CDR3 DNA is TGTGCCAGCAATACTATAGCGGGAAAAGATACGCAGTATTTT.

The sample holds a few counts of this clonotype. V gene TRBV7-2 combines with J gene TRBJ1-1; D not certain. Germline V gene sequence: CDR1 SGHTA, CDR2 FQGNSA. The CDR3 runs to 14 residues. V dropped 5 bases and J dropped 6 bases, with 16 bases sitting between them. In DNA, the CDR3 is TGTGCCAGCAGCCGCAGCATCGGGGTCTCTGAAGCTTTCTTT. This sequence encodes CASSRSIGVSEAFF.

This sequence joins TRBV20-1 and TRBJ2-7, with D possibly being TRBD1 (6 bases). This CDR3 contains 12 residues. Looked up from germline, CDR1 is DFQATT and CDR2 is SNEGSKA (reference sequence). V was trimmed by 5 bases and J by 0 bases, leaving 8 bases between them. Written as DNA, the CDR3 is TGCAGTGCTGAACAGGGCTCCTACGAGCAGTACTTC. It yields the protein CSAEQGSYEQYF.

The chain carries TRBV28 and TRBJ2-5; 10 positions agree with TRBD1. Germline CDR1 and CDR2: MDHEN and SYDVKM. V was clipped by 5 bases and J by 5 bases; unmatched bases: 5. This CDR3 region has 14 residues. This CDR3 reads CASSVTGGDETQYF. For the CDR3, the DNA is TGTGCCAGCAGTGTGACAGGGGGCGATGAGACCCAGTACTTC.